Listed below are T cell receptor beta chains from one sample, sequenced in a study of blood T cell repertoires in COVID-19. The assay was immunoSEQ multiplex PCR, and TCRdb's table has in-frame clones only and misses some. Among 310,000 or so clones listed, approximately 88% were seen once. The sequenced sample was PBMCs or T cells enriched from blood (not recorded which). These receptors all stem from a woman aged 18-30 years who had recovered from COVID-19. CDR3s include the opening cysteine and the closing phenylalanine or tryptophan. D genes are given only for firm matches. Clone size is given for some rows only: seen once, a few or many times, or a class if the clone is expanded.

J,V,size,D,DNA,CDR3
TRBJ1-2,TRBV6-1,.,.,TGTGCCAGCAGTGAAGCGCTTCTAACAGACCACTATGGCTACACCTTC,CASSEALLTDHYGYTF
TRBJ2-1,TRBV5-4,.,.,TGTGCCAGCAGCGCGAGTGCGACCTACAATGAGCAGTTCTTC,CASSASATYNEQFF
TRBJ1-4,TRBV19,.,.,TGTGCCAGTAGTATGGGACGGACAGCCGGTTCCCTGAGGGGAACTAATGAAAAACTGTTTTTT,CASSMGRTAGSLRGTNEKLFF
TRBJ2-3,TRBV10-3,.,TRBD1,TGTGCCATCAGGGCGAGCGGGACAGGGGGCGCAGATACGCAGTATTTT,CAIRASGTGGADTQYF
TRBJ2-1,TRBV29-1,.,.,TGCAGCGTTGTAGAGTCCCACTACAATGAGCAGTTCTTC,CSVVESHYNEQFF
TRBJ2-1,TRBV5-4,.,TRBD2,TGTGCCAGCAGTGGTGGACTAGCGGTGAACAATGAGCAGTTCTTC,CASSGGLAVNNEQFF
TRBJ2-1,TRBV5-4,once,.,TGTGCCAGCAGCTTATATAATGAGCAGTTCTTC,CASSLYNEQFF
TRBJ1-2,TRBV7-9,.,.,TGTGCCAGCAGCTTAGGGACAGATGCGTATGGCTACACCTTC,CASSLGTDAYGYTF
TRBJ2-2,TRBV3-1/TRBV3-2,.,TRBD2,TGTGCCAGCAGCCAAGATTTTGTAGCGGGGGGGAACACCGGGGAGCTGTTTTTT,CASSQDFVAGGNTGELFF
TRBJ1-2,TRBV29-1,.,.,TGCAGCGTTGAGGAGTTAGGGGCTCTTGGCTACACCTTC,CSVEELGALGYTF
TRBJ1-1,TRBV28,.,.,TGTGCCAGCAGTAGCCCAGGGGCCGGCACTGAAGCTTTCTTT,CASSSPGAGTEAFF
TRBJ1-1,TRBV4-3,.,.,TGCGCCAGCATGTCAGGGGAACCCCGTGACATCGAGAACACTGAAGCTTTCTTT,CASMSGEPRDIENTEAFF
TRBJ1-4,TRBV7-2,.,.,TGTGCCAGCAGCTTAGTGGTAGGGGAAAGGGAAAAACTGTTTTTT,CASSLVVGEREKLFF
TRBJ2-5,TRBV7-6,.,.,TGTGCCAGCAGCAAAATACAGAACCAAGAGACCCAGTACTTC,CASSKIQNQETQYF
TRBJ1-4,TRBV19,.,.,TGTGCCACCCGACATCGGCGGGGTAATGAAAAACTGTTTTTT,CATRHRRGNEKLFF
TRBJ1-1,TRBV29-1,.,.,TGCAGCGTTGAAAAGAGCGACACTGAAGCTTTCTTT,CSVEKSDTEAFF
TRBJ1-1,TRBV11-2,.,.,TGTGCCAGCAGCTTAGGTCGGGGAACTGAAGCTTTCTTT,CASSLGRGTEAFF
TRBJ2-7,TRBV11-1,.,TRBD2,TGTGCCAGCAGCTTAGTCGGGACTAGTATTTACGAGCAGTACTTC,CASSLVGTSIYEQYF
TRBJ1-4,TRBV19,.,TRBD1,TGTGCCAGTAGTGGCGGGACAGGGATTGAAAAACTGTTTTTT,CASSGGTGIEKLFF
TRBJ1-2,TRBV25-1,.,.,TGTGCCAGCAGTGATACGGTCCACCAATATGGCTACACCTTC,CASSDTVHQYGYTF
TRBJ2-5,TRBV9,.,.,TGTGCCAGCAGCGTAGGGGCGCGGGAAGAACAAGAGACCCAGTACTTC,CASSVGAREEQETQYF
TRBJ2-1,TRBV18,.,TRBD2,TGTGCCAGCTCACCACCCGGGACTAGCGCAAACAATGAGCAGTTCTTC,CASSPPGTSANNEQFF
TRBJ1-6,TRBV27,.,.,TGTGCCAGCGGCTGGAGCAGTCTTGGATCACCCCTCCACTTT,CASGWSSLGSPLHF
TRBJ2-7,TRBV7-2,once,.,TGTGCCAGCAGCCTCCCGGGGGACAGACTCTCCTACGAGCAGTACTTC,CASSLPGDRLSYEQYF
TRBJ1-5,TRBV6-5,.,.,TGTGCCAGCGGATCGACACCATACAATCAGCCCCAGCATTTT,CASGSTPYNQPQHF